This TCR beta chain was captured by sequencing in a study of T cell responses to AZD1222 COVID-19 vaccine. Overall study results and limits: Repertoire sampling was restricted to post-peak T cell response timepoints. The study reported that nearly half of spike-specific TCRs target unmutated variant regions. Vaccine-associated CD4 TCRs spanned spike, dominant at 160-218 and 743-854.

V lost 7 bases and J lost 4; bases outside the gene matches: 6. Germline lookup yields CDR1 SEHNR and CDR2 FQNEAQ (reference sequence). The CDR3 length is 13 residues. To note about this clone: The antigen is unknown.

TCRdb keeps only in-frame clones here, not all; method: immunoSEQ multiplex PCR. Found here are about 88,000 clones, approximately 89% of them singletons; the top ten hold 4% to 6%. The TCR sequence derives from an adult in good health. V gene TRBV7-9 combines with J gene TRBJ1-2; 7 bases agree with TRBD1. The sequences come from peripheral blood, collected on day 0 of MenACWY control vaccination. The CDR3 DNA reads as TGTGCCAGCACCCTTGACAGGGTCTATGGCTACACCTTC. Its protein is CASTLDRVYGYTF.